The entry below gives a single TCR beta chain sequence along with its context. Its antigen is unknown. Germline is not matched at one junction end, which may reflect a read error. Joint extraction of RNA and DNA used roughly 20-33 mg of bulk tissue that was unsorted. Resecting the tumor surgically was how the patients' primary liver carcinoma was treated. With 400 to 550 ng total RNA as template and a constant-region primer, TCR beta cDNA was made. Three nested multiplex PCR rounds, a slightly modified ARM-PCR method, built the TCR beta libraries. With TRBV1-TRBV30 forward primers and a C-beta reverse primer, the first two PCR rounds were run for roughly 9 cycles each. From the multiplex PCR reads, TCRdb called clonotypes with MiXCR, one entry per CDR3 protein. The table shows about 110,000 distinct CDR3 sequences, with roughly 69% occurring only once. The CDR3 extends over 16 amino acids. CDR1 and CDR2 (germline): MNHNS, SASEGT.

The data are from a study of tumor-infiltrating lymphocytes in primary liver carcinoma. Study-level background: Recorded tumor stage was T1-T3 N0M0, with diameters of about 4.2 to 10 cm. Study-wide points: Lower overlap was observed for tumor-adjacent and tumor-blood pairs relative to tumor region pairs.

Sequenced: liver tumor tissue from sampling region 1. Subset indicated: tumor region T1, superior pole. The rearrangement joins TRBV6-1 to TRBJ2-1; tentative D call: TRBD2 (6 bases). The clonotype was recovered from a woman aged 55-70 years with primary liver carcinoma and hepatitis B virus infection. In DNA form, the CDR3 reads TGTGCCGGCAGTGACCCTGGCGGGACCTCCTACAATGAGCAGTTCTTC. Translating it yields CAGSDPGGTSYNEQFF.